Given below is one TCR beta chain in context. The data are from a study of cytomegalovirus exposure and HLA in healthy donors. In germline, CDR1 is LNHDA, CDR2 SQIVND (reference sequence). Trimming cost V 5 bases and J 2 bases, with 15 bases left between them. The CDR3 totals 15 residues. PCR amplification relied on 60 Vbeta primers (plus 13 Jbeta primers). Repertoires were generated with immunoSEQ multiplex PCR, while TCRdb's copy carries only in-frame clones and drops some. The repertoire holds approximately 55,000 clones, with about four fifths as singletons. The sample taken for sequencing was PBMCs. This sequence originates from a boy under 18 in good health and CMV-seropositive. The J gene is TRBJ1-2, the V gene TRBV19; perhaps TRBD1 as D (6 bases). The CDR3 coding sequence is TGTGCCAGTAGTCTCCCGGCAGGGGCCAACTATGGCTACACCTTC. It encodes CASSLPAGANYGYTF.